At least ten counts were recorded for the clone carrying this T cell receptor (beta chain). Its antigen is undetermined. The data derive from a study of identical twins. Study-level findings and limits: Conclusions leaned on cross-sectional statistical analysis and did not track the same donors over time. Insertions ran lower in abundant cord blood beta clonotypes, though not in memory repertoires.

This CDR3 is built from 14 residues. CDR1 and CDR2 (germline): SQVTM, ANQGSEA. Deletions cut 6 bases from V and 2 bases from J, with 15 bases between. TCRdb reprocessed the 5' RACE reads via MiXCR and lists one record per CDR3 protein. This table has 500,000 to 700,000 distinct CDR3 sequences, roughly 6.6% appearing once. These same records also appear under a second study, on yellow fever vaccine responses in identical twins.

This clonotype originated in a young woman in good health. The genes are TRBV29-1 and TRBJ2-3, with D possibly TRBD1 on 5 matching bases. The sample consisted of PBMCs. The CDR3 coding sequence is TGCAGCGTAGAGACAGAGCCCTTCACAGATACGCAGTATTTT. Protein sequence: CSVETEPFTDTQYF.